The entry below gives a single T cell receptor (beta chain) sequence along with its context. Its antigen is not yet known. It is likely a read error, because the conserved phenylalanine at the end of the CDR3 is missing. It is unclear where the CDR3 begins or ends on the DNA, so no DNA is shown, and the CDR3 is as TCRdb lists it. Hyperthyroidism patients were newly diagnosed, with disease duration under 2 months, and aged 18 to 65 years. Anyone with other autoimmune diseases, uncontrolled infections, pregnancy or lactation was excluded from the study. Clinical symptoms, serum thyroxine, TRAb, thyroid ultrasound and orbital computed tomography were used for diagnosis. Total RNA was extracted using Trizol reagent, and RNA quality was checked on an Agilent 2100 Bioanalyzer. The sample originates from a study of Graves' ophthalmopathy and Graves' hyperthyroidism (dated by TCRdb to the late 2010s). Some background on the complete study: Stable hyperthyroidism was defined as no progression to ophthalmopathy within 18 months of follow-up. The study used TCR beta repertoire signatures to distinguish Graves' ophthalmopathy from Graves' hyperthyroidism and to predict progression to ophthalmopathy. In total, under 150 blood samples were TCR-sequenced: under 45 ophthalmopathy, approximately 75 hyperthyroidism and roughly 17 hyperthyroidism-to-ophthalmopathy patients. A discovery set of 95 to 100 patients (around 45 ophthalmopathy, about 55 stable hyperthyroidism) was enrolled to explore V-J signatures distinguishing ophthalmopathy from hyperthyroidism. For independent validation, a separate cohort was made up of fewer than 20 hyperthyroidism patients plus 17 patients who later progressed from hyperthyroidism to ophthalmopathy. In about 6 hyperthyroidism patients, T-cell repertoires of thyroid tissue and blood were compared. After sampling, hyperthyroidism patients received methimazole starting at 30 mg daily, and ophthalmopathy patients received high-dose intravenous methylprednisolone.

Overall study results and their limits: Most expanded thyroid clonotypes with a frequency above 0.001 also appeared in blood, which suggests that blood repertoires may reflect the immune response in the thyroid. The 13-signature model separated ophthalmopathy from stable hyperthyroidism with around 90% sensitivity and 81% to 82% specificity in cross-validation, and 80%/75% in the test set. No statistical method was used to predetermine the sample size, and group allocation was not hidden from the investigators. In validation, the model predicted ophthalmopathy progression with more than 70% sensitivity and around 72% specificity; eleven to twelve predicted patients were CT-confirmed with GO in a median of about 6.2 months.

For repertoire sequencing, the TCR beta CDR3 regions were amplified from RNA transcripts. The first round was an RT-PCR using HTBI primers with the Qiagen OneStep RT-PCR kit, and this first round was followed by a second-round multiplex PCR, then size selection and purification. The libraries underwent paired-end sequencing with 100 bp reads on an Illumina HiSeq2000. Turning to the authors' computational methods: Reads were processed with SOAPnuke, discarding reads with adapters, uncalled bases, mean Phred below 15, or no exact constant-primer or identifier match. High-quality paired reads were merged with COPE v1.2.5. Each unique nucleotide sequence was defined as a clonotype, and clonotypes were aligned to IMGT TRB V, D and J references with MiTCR v1.1. Analysis was restricted to V-J combinations with a frequency above 0.0001, which covered roughly 99% of repertoires. For each V-J combination, a TCR clonal expansion and chaos score was defined as the ratio of F50 clonal expansion to chaos observed in the TCRdist matrix. Welch's t-statistics and random forest were used to reduce the features to roughly 14 V-J combinations, which were then used as input to a naive Bayes classifier. The similarity between thyroid and blood repertoires was quantified using the Morisita-Horn index. TCRdb applied fastp at Q25 and MiXCR to the public reads, then kept only in-frame beta chains. Identical CDR3 protein sequences are pooled into one entry, listed with their most common genes and DNA. TCRdb, not the original authors, processed these V and J calls. In this sample the table shows roughly 1.1 million distinct CDR3 sequences, about 40% of which occur a single time. The ten biggest clones cover 8.5% to 14% of the sample.

CDR1 SQVTM and CDR2 ANQGSEA are derived from the germline V gene. Ends included, the CDR3 has 10 residues. The specimen sequenced was peripheral blood or thyroid tissue (not recorded which). This TCR was sampled from an adult man with Graves' hyperthyroidism. The rearranged segments are TRBV29-1 and TRBJ1-1. The CDR3 corresponds to CSVASGEGVS.